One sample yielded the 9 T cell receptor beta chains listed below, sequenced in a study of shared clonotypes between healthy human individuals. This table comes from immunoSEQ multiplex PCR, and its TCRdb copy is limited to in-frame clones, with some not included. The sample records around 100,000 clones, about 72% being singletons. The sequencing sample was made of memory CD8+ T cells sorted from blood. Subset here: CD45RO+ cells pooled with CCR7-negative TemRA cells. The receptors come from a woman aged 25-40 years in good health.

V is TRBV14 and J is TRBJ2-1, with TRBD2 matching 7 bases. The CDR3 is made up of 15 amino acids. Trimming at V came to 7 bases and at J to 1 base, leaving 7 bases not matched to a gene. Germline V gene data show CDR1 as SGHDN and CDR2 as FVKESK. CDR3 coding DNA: TGTGCCAGCACCCAGGGAGCGGGATCCTACAATGAGCAGTTCTTC. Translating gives CASTQGAGSYNEQFF. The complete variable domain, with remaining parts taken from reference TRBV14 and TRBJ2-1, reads EAGVTQFPSHSVIEKGQTVTLRCDPISGHDNLYWYRRVMGKEIKFLLHFVKESKQDESGMPNNRFLAERTGGTYSTLKVQPAELEDSGVYFCASTQGAGSYNEQFFGPGTRLTVL.

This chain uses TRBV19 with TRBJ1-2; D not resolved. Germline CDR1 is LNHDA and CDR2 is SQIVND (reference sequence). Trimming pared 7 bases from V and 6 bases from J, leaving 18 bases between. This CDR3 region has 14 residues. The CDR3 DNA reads TGTGCCAGTACCTCCTTGATGGCTGAGGATGGCTACACCTTC. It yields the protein CASTSLMAEDGYTF.

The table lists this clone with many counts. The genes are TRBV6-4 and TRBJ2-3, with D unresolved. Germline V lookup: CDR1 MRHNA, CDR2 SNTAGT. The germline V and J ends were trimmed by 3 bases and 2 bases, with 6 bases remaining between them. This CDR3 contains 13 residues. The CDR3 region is CASSEKATDTQYF. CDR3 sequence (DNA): TGTGCCAGCAGTGAGAAGGCCACAGATACGCAGTATTTT.

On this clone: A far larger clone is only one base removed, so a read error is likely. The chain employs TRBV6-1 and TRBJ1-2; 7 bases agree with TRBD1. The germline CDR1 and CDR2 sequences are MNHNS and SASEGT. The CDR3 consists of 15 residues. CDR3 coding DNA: TGTGCCAGCAGTGAGGGACAGATTGTCGCCTATGACTACACCTTC. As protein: CASSEGQIVAYDYTF.

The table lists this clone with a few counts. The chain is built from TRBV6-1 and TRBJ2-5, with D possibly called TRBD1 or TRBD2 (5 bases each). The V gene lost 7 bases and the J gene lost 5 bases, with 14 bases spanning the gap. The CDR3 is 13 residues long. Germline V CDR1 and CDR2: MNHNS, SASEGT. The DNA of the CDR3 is TGTGCCAGCATGAGGGGAATGGCGGAGACCCAGTACTTC. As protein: CASMRGMAETQYF.

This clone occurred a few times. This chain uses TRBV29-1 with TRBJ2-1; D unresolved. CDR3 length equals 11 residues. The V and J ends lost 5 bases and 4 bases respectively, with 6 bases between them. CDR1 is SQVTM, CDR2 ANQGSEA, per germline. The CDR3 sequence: CSVQEYNEQFF. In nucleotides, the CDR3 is TGCAGCGTTCAGGAGTACAATGAGCAGTTCTTC.

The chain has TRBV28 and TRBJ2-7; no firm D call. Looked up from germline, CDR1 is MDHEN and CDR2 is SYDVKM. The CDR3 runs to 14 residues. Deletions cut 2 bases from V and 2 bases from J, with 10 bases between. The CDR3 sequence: CASSLPSLAYEQYF. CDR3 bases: TGTGCCAGCAGTTTACCCTCTCTAGCCTACGAGCAGTACTTC.

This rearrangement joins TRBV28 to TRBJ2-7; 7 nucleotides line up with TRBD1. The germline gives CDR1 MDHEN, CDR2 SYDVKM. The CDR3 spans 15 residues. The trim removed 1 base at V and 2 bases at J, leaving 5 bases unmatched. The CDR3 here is CASSLSEGAAYEQYF. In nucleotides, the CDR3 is TGTGCCAGCAGTTTATCCGAGGGGGCGGCCTACGAGCAGTACTTC.

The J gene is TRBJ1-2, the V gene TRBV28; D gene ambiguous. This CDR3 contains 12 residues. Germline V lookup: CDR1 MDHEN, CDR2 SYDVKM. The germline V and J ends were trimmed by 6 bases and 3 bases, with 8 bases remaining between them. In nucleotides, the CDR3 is TGTGCCAGCAGGGTCGTAGACTATGGCTACACCTTC. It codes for CASRVVDYGYTF.